This is a list of T cell receptor beta chains from one sample in a study of cytomegalovirus exposure and HLA in healthy donors. Method: immunoSEQ multiplex PCR; TCRdb's copy keeps in-frame clones and lacks some. This table holds around 150,000 clones, almost 85% found once. Sequencing was carried out using PBMCs. All receptors come from a man aged 25-45 years in good health and CMV-seropositive. CDR3s include the opening cysteine and the closing phenylalanine or tryptophan. D genes are given only for firm matches. Expanded clones are given a class, and other clones once, few, many or no size at all.

v_gene	d_gene	j_gene	abundance	CDR3aa	CDR3nt
TRBV18	.	TRBJ1-5	.	CASSQGVGNQPQHF	TGTGCCAGCTCACAGGGGGTCGGCAATCAGCCCCAGCATTTT
TRBV7-9	TRBD1	TRBJ2-7	.	CSSGPTGDEQYF	TGTTCCAGCGGCCCGACAGGGGACGAGCAGTACTTC
TRBV2	.	TRBJ2-3	.	CASSGDWTDTQYF	TGTGCCAGCAGCGGGGACTGGACAGATACGCAGTATTTT
TRBV7-2	TRBD2	TRBJ2-1	.	CASSLGRERIFF	TGTGCCAGCAGCTTAGGGCGGGAGAGGATATTCTTC
TRBV5-1	TRBD2	TRBJ2-1	.	CASSPLRGVTYNEQFF	TGCGCCAGCAGCCCCCTGCGGGGGGTCACCTACAATGAGCAGTTCTTC
TRBV19	TRBD2	TRBJ2-7	.	CASSMGRGATYEQYF	TGTGCCAGTAGTATGGGGCGGGGGGCCACCTACGAGCAGTACTTC
TRBV7-9	TRBD1	TRBJ2-1	.	CASSYPDRGWENEQFF	TGTGCCAGCAGTTACCCGGACAGGGGCTGGGAGAATGAGCAGTTCTTC
TRBV15	.	TRBJ2-1	.	CATSREISPHNEQFF	TGTGCCACCAGCAGAGAGATTAGCCCCCACAATGAGCAGTTCTTC
TRBV7-9	.	TRBJ1-1	.	CSSSPQGGGAEAFF	TGTTCCAGCAGCCCTCAGGGCGGGGGAGCTGAAGCTTTCTTT
TRBV7-7	.	TRBJ2-7	.	CASSQTDLSEQYF	TGTGCCAGCAGTCAAACAGATCTCTCCGAGCAGTACTTC
TRBV7-9	TRBD2	TRBJ2-3	.	CASSLGGGFAGTDTQYF	TGTGCCAGCAGCTTAGGCGGGGGGTTCGCTGGCACAGATACGCAGTATTTT
TRBV28	TRBD2	TRBJ2-3	.	CASLTAGTTDTQYF	TGTGCCAGCCTAACAGCGGGAACCACAGATACGCAGTATTTT
TRBV6-1	.	TRBJ1-2	.	CASSSDSLYGYTF	TGTGCCAGCAGCAGCGACAGCCTCTATGGCTACACCTTC
TRBV23-1	TRBD1	TRBJ1-5	once	CASSRDRRNQPQHF	TGCGCCAGCAGCCGGGACAGGCGCAATCAGCCCCAGCATTTT
TRBV18	.	TRBJ2-1	.	CASSPYRQTYNEQFF	TGTGCCAGCTCACCATACCGACAGACCTACAATGAGCAGTTCTTC
TRBV30	.	TRBJ1-2	.	CAWNVWGGLYGYTF	TGTGCCTGGAACGTATGGGGGGGACTCTATGGCTACACCTTC
TRBV14	.	TRBJ2-7	.	CASSQGKGVYEQYF	TGTGCCAGCAGCCAAGGGAAGGGGGTCTACGAGCAGTACTTC
TRBV2	.	TRBJ1-5	.	CASSVLGGNSNQPQHF	TGTGCCAGCAGTGTTCTCGGGGGAAATAGCAATCAGCCCCAGCATTTT
TRBV6-6	.	TRBJ2-7	.	CASSSQGTPYEQYF	TGTGCCAGCAGTTCTCAGGGGACCCCCTACGAGCAGTACTTC
TRBV4-1	TRBD1	TRBJ2-4	.	CASSHYTTGAKNIQYF	TGCGCCAGCAGCCACTATACGACAGGGGCCAAAAACATTCAGTACTTC
TRBV6-5	TRBD1	TRBJ1-4	few	CASSYRDSEKLFF	TGTGCCAGCAGTTACAGGGACAGTGAAAAACTGTTTTTT
TRBV19	TRBD2	TRBJ2-5	few	CASSLAGVRGETQYF	TGTGCCAGTAGTCTAGCGGGAGTGAGAGGAGAGACCCAGTACTTC
TRBV5-1	TRBD2	TRBJ2-1	once	CASSEGLANYNEQFF	TGCGCCAGCAGCGAGGGACTAGCGAACTACAATGAGCAGTTCTTC
TRBV29-1	.	TRBJ2-2	.	CSVGLQGSAGELFF	TGCAGCGTTGGACTACAGGGAAGTGCCGGGGAGCTGTTTTTT
TRBV27	TRBD1	TRBJ1-2	.	CASRRTGGYGYTF	TGTGCCAGCAGGAGGACAGGGGGCTATGGCTACACCTTC
TRBV18	.	TRBJ1-4	.	CASSPDGQTVGEKLFF	TGTGCCAGCTCACCAGATGGACAGACCGTTGGTGAAAAACTGTTTTTT
TRBV7-9	.	TRBJ2-5	.	CASSPSQETQYF	TGTGCCAGCAGCCCTAGCCAGGAGACCCAGTACTTC
TRBV29-1	TRBD1	TRBJ1-1	once	CSVEDGTGANTEAFF	TGCAGCGTTGAAGACGGGACAGGCGCGAACACTGAAGCTTTCTTT
TRBV28	.	TRBJ1-2	.	CASTAVWRANYGYTF	TGTGCCAGCACCGCCGTATGGAGGGCGAACTATGGCTACACCTTC
TRBV9	.	TRBJ1-3	.	CASSDPDGGPGNTIYF	TGTGCCAGCAGCGACCCGGACGGGGGACCTGGAAACACCATATATTTT
TRBV27	.	TRBJ1-6	.	CASSLKGDYSSYNSPLHF	TGTGCCAGCAGTCTCAAGGGTGACTATAGTTCCTATAATTCACCCCTCCACTTT
TRBV27	.	TRBJ1-1	.	CASSLSAGLNTEAFF	TGTGCCAGCAGTTTATCGGCGGGTTTGAACACTGAAGCTTTCTTT
TRBV27	TRBD1	TRBJ1-2	.	CASSFTLGQGNYGYTF	TGTGCCAGCAGTTTTACCCTTGGACAGGGAAACTATGGCTACACCTTC
TRBV28	.	TRBJ2-7	.	CASGTGLSHFGQYF	TGTGCCAGCGGGACGGGACTTTCCCATTTTGGGCAGTACTTC
TRBV6-1	.	TRBJ1-1	.	CASSRGVTTNTEAFF	TGTGCCAGCAGTAGGGGTGTCACTACGAACACTGAAGCTTTCTTT
TRBV5-6	.	TRBJ2-7	.	CASTARLAAFSHEQYF	TGTGCCAGCACCGCCCGTCTAGCAGCCTTTTCCCACGAGCAGTACTTC
TRBV5-6	TRBD1	TRBJ1-4	few	CASSLGKGANEKLFF	TGTGCCAGCAGCTTGGGTAAGGGGGCGAATGAAAAACTGTTTTTT
TRBV4-1	TRBD2	TRBJ2-5	.	CASSQDVGLLAGGRKTQYF	TGCGCCAGCAGCCAGGACGTGGGGTTACTAGCGGGGGGGCGGAAGACCCAGTACTTC
TRBV6-5	.	TRBJ1-5	.	CATATGNNQPQHF	TGTGCCACCGCAACAGGGAACAATCAGCCCCAGCATTTT
TRBV5-1	.	TRBJ2-1	once	CASSYTRAGRDEQFF	TGCGCCAGCAGCTACACCAGGGCAGGGCGCGATGAGCAGTTCTTC
TRBV28	.	TRBJ2-6	.	CASTAAGAGANVLTF	TGTGCCAGCACCGCCGCAGGGGCCGGGGCCAACGTCCTGACTTTC
TRBV11-3	TRBD2	TRBJ2-3	.	CASSLGGGSPDTQYF	TGTGCCAGCAGCTTAGGCGGGGGGTCGCCAGATACGCAGTATTTT
TRBV28	.	TRBJ2-7	.	CASSAGLRGFYEQYF	TGTGCCAGCAGTGCCGGACTAAGGGGCTTTTACGAGCAGTACTTC
TRBV7-6	TRBD2	TRBJ2-2	.	CASSQLAGGHSGELFF	TGTGCCAGCAGCCAACTAGCGGGGGGGCATTCCGGGGAGCTGTTTTTT
TRBV14	TRBD2	TRBJ2-2	.	CASSPLAGVTGELFF	TGTGCCAGCAGCCCTTTAGCGGGAGTCACCGGGGAGCTGTTTTTT
TRBV15	.	TRBJ2-1	.	CATSRDSYNEQFF	TGTGCCACCAGCAGAGACAGTTACAATGAGCAGTTCTTC
TRBV18	.	TRBJ2-1	.	CASSLSPDEQFF	TGTGCCAGCTCTCTCAGTCCTGATGAGCAGTTCTTC
TRBV19	TRBD1	TRBJ1-3	.	CASIEGGSGNTIYF	TGTGCCAGTATCGAAGGGGGCTCCGGAAACACCATATATTTT
TRBV21-1	.	TRBJ1-5	.	CASSKAEAGPSLQHF	TGTGCCAGCAGCAAAGCGGAGGCAGGCCCATCTCTCCAGCATTTT
TRBV18	TRBD2	TRBJ2-3	.	CASSPGSGGPTDTQYF	TGTGCCAGCTCACCGGGTAGCGGGGGCCCCACAGATACGCAGTATTTT
TRBV18	TRBD1	TRBJ2-1	.	CASSPDRDEQFF	TGTGCCAGCTCACCCGACAGGGATGAGCAGTTCTTC
TRBV27	.	TRBJ2-3	few	CASSLLSTDTQYF	TGTGCCAGCAGTTTACTAAGCACAGATACGCAGTATTTT
TRBV5-1	.	TRBJ1-5	.	CASSLVGGDQPQHF	TGCGCCAGCAGCTTGGTTGGGGGGGATCAGCCCCAGCATTTT
TRBV7-8	.	TRBJ2-7	.	CASSLVGGPNEQYF	TGTGCCAGCAGCTTAGTAGGGGGACCTAATGAGCAGTACTTC
TRBV5-1	.	TRBJ2-2	once	CASSSGQPTGELFF	TGCGCCAGCAGCTCCGGACAGCCCACCGGGGAGCTGTTTTTT
TRBV4-1	TRBD2	TRBJ2-2	.	CASSQDKWAGVTGELFF	TGCGCCAGCAGCCAAGATAAATGGGCGGGGGTTACCGGGGAGCTGTTTTTT
TRBV2	.	TRBJ1-2	.	CASSVAGGGNYGGYTF	TGTGCCAGCAGTGTCGCCGGTGGAGGGAACTATGGAGGCTACACCTTC